This TCR beta chain was sequenced for a study of OX40 agonist ivuxolimab in advanced cancers. Study information: Patients achieving partial responses numbered three: one hepatocellular carcinoma case and two cutaneous melanoma cases.

V shed 1 base, J shed 6 bases, and the junction held 3 bases outside the gene matches. The CDR3 is 14 residues long. Germline V gene data show CDR1 as SGHVS and CDR2 as FQNEAQ. Sequencing used immunoSEQ multiplex PCR; TCRdb keeps in-frame clones, though not all of them. The table includes about 53,000 clones, around 91% detected once. Material: CD4+ or CD8+ T cells sorted from blood, obtained in a trial of the OX40 agonist ivuxolimab. The rearrangement links TRBV7-8 to TRBJ1-5, with 7 bases that match TRBD1. This receptor was taken from an adult with an advanced solid tumor such as melanoma, head and neck, liver or kidney cancer. CDR3 bases: TGTGCCAGCAGCTTAGGTAGGGGGCGTCAGCCCCAGCATTTT. Translated: CASSLGRGRQPQHF. The full variable domain, with the rest looked up from reference TRBV7-8 and TRBJ1-5, is GAGVSQSPRYKVAKRGQDVALRCDPISGHVSLFWYQQALGQGPEFLTYFQNEAQLDKSGLPSDRFFAERPEGSVSTLKIQRTQQEDSAVYLCASSLGRGRQPQHFGDGTRLSIL.